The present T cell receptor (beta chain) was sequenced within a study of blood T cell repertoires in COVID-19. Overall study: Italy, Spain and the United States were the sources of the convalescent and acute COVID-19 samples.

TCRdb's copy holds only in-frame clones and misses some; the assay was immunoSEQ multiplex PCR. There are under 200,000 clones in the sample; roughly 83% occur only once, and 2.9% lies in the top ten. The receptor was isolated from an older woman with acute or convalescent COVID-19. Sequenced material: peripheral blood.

The CDR3 DNA follows: TGTGCCAGCAGTCGACAGGGTTCTAATGAAAAACTGTTTTTT. Translation gives CASSRQGSNEKLFF. This chain joins TRBV6-5 and TRBJ1-4, with 7 nucleotides matching TRBD1. Germline lookup yields CDR1 MNHEY and CDR2 SVGAGI. V lost 5 bases to trimming and J lost 3 bases; unmatched junction nucleotides: 3. This CDR3 spans 14 amino acids.